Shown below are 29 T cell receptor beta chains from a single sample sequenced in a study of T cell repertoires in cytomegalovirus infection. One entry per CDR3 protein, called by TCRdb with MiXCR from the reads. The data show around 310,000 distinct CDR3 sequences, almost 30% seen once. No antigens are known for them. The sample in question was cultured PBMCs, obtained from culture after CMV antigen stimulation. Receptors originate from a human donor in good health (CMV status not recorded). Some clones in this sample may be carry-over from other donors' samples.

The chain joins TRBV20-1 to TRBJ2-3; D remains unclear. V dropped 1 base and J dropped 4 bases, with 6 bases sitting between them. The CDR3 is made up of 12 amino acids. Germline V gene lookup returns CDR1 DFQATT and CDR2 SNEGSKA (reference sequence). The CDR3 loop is CSARVVADTQYF. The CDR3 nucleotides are TGCAGTGCTAGAGTGGTAGCAGATACGCAGTATTTT.

CDR3 coding DNA: TGTGCCAGCGTTCAGGGTTCCACCATATATTTT. Protein product: CASVQGSTIYF. V usage is TRBV28 and J usage is TRBJ1-3; a possible D gene is TRBD1 (5 bases). The V end was cut by 8 bases, the J end by 9 bases, with 11 bases between. The CDR3 consists of 11 residues. Germline V CDR1 and CDR2: MDHEN, SYDVKM.

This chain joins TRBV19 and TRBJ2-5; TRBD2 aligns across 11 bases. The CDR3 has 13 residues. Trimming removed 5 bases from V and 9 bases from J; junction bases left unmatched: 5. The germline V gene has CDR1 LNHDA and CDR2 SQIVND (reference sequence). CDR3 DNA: TGTGCCAGTAGTCAACCGGGACTAGCGGCCCAGTACTTC. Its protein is CASSQPGLAAQYF.

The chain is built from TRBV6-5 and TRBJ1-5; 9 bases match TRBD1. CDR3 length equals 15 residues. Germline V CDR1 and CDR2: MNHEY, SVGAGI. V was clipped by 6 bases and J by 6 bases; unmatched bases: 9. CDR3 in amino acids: CASRAQQGAGQPQHF. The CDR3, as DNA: TGTGCCAGCAGGGCCCAACAGGGGGCGGGTCAGCCCCAGCATTTT.

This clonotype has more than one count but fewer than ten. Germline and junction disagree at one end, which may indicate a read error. Here the CDR3 DNA reads TGTGCCAGCAGCTCGTTCCGTGGACAGGGGATTACCTACGAGCAGTACTTC. It yields the protein CASSSFRGQGITYEQYF. The chain couples TRBV5-3 to TRBJ2-7; TRBD1 matches at 9 bases. TRBV5-3 is reported as an ORF; its role is uncertain. CDR3 length equals 17 residues.

The CDR3 DNA sequence: TGCGCCAGCAGCCAAACACAGGGACAGGTCAATCAGCCCCAGCATTTT. Its translation: CASSQTQGQVNQPQHF. This chain connects TRBV4-1 to TRBJ1-5; 8 bases align to TRBD1. V trimming: 2 bases; J trimming: 3 bases; junction bases outside the gene matches: 6. The V gene's germline CDR1 is MGHRA and CDR2 YSYEKL. The CDR3 sequence is 16 residues long.

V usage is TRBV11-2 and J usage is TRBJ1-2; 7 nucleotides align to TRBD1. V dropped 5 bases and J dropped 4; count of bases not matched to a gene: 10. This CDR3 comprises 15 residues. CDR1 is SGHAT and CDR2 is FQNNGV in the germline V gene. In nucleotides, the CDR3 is TGTGCCAGCAGCCCGCTTAGGACAGGACCCTATGGCTACACCTTC. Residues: CASSPLRTGPYGYTF.

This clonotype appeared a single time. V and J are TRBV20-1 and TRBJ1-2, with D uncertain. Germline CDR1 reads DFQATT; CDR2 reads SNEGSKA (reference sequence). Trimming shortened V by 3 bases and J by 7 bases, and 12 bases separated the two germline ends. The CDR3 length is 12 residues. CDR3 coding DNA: TGCAGTGCTAGTAGGGAGGGAGGTGGCTACACCTTC. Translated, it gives CSASREGGGYTF.

CDR3 sequence reads: CATSSNVGGTGELFF. The DNA for the CDR3 is TGTGCTACCAGTAGTAACGTGGGAGGCACCGGGGAGCTGTTTTTT. The chain uses TRBV19 and TRBJ2-2; a possible D gene is TRBD2 (6 bases). This CDR3 is 15 amino acids long. CDR1 and CDR2 (germline): LNHDA, SQIVND (reference sequence). Together with reference TRBV19 and TRBJ2-2, the CDR3 gives the full variable domain: DGGITQSPKYLFRKEGQNVTLSCEQNLNHDAMYWYRQDPGQGLRLIYYSQIVNDFQKGDIAEGYSVSREKKESFPLTVTSAQKNPTAFYLCATSSNVGGTGELFFGEGSRLTVL.

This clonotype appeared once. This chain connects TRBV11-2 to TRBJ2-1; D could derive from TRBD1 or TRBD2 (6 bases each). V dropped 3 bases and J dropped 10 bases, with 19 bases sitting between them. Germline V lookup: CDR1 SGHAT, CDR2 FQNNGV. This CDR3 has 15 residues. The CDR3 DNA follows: TGTGCCAGCAGCTTTAGCGGTCGGACAGATAGGGAGCAGTTCTTC. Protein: CASSFSGRTDREQFF.

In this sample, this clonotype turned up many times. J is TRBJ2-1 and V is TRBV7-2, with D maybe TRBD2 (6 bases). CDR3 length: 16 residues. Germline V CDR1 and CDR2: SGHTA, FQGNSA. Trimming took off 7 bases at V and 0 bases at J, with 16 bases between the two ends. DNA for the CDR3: TGTGCCAGCACGCCGGGGCGGGGAAGCTCCTACAATGAGCAGTTCTTC. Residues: CASTPGRGSSYNEQFF.

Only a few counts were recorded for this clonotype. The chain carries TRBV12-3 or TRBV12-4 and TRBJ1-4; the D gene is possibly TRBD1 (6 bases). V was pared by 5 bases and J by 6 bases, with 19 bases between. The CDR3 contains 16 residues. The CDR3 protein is CASSQWGRGGDEKLFF. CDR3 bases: TGTGCCAGCAGTCAATGGGGCAGGGGCGGAGATGAAAAACTGTTTTTT.

The CDR3 coding sequence is TGTGCCAGTAGGGACCGGGACTACCAAGAGACCCAGTACTTC. Translation gives CASRDRDYQETQYF. The chain links TRBV19 to TRBJ2-5; D might be TRBD2 (6 bases). The CDR3 sequence is 14 residues long. CDR1 and CDR2 from the germline V gene are LNHDA and SQIVND (reference sequence). V dropped 6 bases and J dropped 0 bases, with 11 bases sitting between them.

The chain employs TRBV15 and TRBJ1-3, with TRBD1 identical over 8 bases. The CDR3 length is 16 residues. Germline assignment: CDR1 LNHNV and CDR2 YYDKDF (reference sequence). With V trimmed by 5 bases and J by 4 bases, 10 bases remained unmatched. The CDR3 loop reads CATSLGQGFLGNTIYF. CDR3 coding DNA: TGTGCCACCAGCCTCGGACAGGGATTTCTCGGAAACACCATATATTTT.

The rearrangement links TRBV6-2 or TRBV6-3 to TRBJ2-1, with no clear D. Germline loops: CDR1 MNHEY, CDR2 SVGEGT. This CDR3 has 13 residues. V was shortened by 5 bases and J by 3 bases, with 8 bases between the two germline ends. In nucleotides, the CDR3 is TGTGCCAGCAGTGAGACTTTCTACAATGAGCAGTTCTTC. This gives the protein CASSETFYNEQFF.

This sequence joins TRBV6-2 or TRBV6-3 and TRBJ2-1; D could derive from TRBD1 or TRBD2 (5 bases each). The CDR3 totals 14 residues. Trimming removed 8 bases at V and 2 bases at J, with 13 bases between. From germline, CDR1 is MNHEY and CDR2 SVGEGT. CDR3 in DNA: TGTGCCAGCGACAGCGGAGCGCCCTACAATGAGCAGTTCTTC. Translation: CASDSGAPYNEQFF.

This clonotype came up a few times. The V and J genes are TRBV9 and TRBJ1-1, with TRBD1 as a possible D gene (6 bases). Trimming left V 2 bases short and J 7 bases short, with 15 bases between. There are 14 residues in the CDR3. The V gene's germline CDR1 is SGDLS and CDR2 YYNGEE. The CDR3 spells CASSVQGSGGEAFF. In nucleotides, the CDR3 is TGTGCCAGCAGCGTTCAGGGGAGTGGTGGTGAAGCTTTCTTT.

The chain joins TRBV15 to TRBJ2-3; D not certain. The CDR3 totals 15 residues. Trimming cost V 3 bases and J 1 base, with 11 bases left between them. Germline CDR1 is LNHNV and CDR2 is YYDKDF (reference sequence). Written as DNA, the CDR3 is TGTGCCACCAGCAGGTGGGAAGTCGGCACAGATACGCAGTATTTT. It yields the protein CATSRWEVGTDTQYF.

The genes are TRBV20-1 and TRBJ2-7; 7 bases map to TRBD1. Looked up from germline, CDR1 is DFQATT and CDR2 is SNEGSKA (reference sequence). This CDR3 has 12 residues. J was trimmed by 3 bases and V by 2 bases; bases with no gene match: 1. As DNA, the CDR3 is TGCAGTGCTAGAACAGGGGTCTACGAGCAGTACTTC. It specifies CSARTGVYEQYF.

The CDR3 sequence is CASSSRQAKETQYF. DNA of the CDR3: TGTGCCAGCAGTTCCCGACAGGCTAAAGAGACCCAGTACTTC. The chain recombines TRBV12-3 or TRBV12-4 with TRBJ2-5, with a possible D match to TRBD1 (6 bases). Trimming shortened V by 4 bases and J by 3 bases, and 12 bases separated the two germline ends. This CDR3 contains 14 residues.

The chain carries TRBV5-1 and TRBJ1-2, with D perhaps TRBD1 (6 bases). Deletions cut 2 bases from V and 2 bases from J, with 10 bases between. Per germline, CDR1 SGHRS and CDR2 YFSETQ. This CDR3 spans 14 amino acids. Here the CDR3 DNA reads TGCGCCAGCAGCTTCTGGGACACCAACTATGGCTACACCTTC. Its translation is CASSFWDTNYGYTF.

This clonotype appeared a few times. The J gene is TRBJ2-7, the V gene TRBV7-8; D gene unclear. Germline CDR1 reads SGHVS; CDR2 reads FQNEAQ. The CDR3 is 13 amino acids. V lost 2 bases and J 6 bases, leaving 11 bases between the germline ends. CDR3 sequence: CASSLNLGGEQYF. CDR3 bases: TGTGCCAGCAGCTTAAATTTGGGTGGCGAGCAGTACTTC. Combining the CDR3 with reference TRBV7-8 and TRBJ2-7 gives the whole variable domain GAGVSQSPRYKVAKRGQDVALRCDPISGHVSLFWYQQALGQGPEFLTYFQNEAQLDKSGLPSDRFFAERPEGSVSTLKIQRTQQEDSAVYLCASSLNLGGEQYFGPGTRLTVT.

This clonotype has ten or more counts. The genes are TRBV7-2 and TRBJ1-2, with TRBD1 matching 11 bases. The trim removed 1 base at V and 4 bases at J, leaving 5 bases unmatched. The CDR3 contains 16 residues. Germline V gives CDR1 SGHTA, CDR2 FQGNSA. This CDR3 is CASSLEDRGQSYGYTF. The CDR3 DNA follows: TGTGCCAGCAGCTTAGAGGACAGGGGGCAGAGCTATGGCTACACCTTC.

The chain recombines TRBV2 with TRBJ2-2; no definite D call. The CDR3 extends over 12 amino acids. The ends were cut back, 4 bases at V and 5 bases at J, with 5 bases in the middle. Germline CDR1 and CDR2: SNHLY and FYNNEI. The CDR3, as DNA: TGTGCCAGCAGTGTGCGTACCGGGGAGCTGTTTTTT. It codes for CASSVRTGELFF.

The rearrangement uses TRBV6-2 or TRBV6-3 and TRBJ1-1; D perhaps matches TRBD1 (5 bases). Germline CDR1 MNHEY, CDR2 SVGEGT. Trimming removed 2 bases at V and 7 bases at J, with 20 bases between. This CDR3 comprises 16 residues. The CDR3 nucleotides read TGTGCCAGCAGTTACGAAAAGATTGGGACGGGAATTGAAGCTTTCTTT. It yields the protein CASSYEKIGTGIEAFF.

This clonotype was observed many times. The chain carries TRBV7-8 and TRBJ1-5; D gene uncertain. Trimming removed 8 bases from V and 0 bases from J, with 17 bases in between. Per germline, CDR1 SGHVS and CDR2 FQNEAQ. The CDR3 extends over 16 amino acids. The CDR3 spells CASSLSELYSNQPQHF. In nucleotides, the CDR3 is TGTGCCAGCTCCCTATCGGAACTTTATAGCAATCAGCCCCAGCATTTT.

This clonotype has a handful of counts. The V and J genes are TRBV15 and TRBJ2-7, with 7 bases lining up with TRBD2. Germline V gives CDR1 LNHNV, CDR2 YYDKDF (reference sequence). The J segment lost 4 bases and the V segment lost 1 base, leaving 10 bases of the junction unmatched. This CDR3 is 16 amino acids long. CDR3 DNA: TGTGCCACCAGCAGAGCACCTCGGGAGGCGGCTTACGAGCAGTACTTC. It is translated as CATSRAPREAAYEQYF.

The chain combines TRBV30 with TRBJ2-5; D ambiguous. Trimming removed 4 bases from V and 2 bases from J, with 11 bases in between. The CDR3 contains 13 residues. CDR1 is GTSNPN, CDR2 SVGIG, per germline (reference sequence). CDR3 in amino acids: CAWTANGQETQYF. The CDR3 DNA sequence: TGTGCCTGGACCGCTAACGGACAAGAGACCCAGTACTTC.

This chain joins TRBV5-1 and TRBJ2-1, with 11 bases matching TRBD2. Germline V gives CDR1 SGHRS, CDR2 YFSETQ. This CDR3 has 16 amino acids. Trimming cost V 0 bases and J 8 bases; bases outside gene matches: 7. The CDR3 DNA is TGCGCCAGCAGCTTGGGCGCGGGACTAGCGGTAGATGAGCAGTTCTTC. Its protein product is CASSLGAGLAVDEQFF.